This TCR beta chain was observed in a study of CXCR3-negative and CXCR3-positive naive CD8 T cells. Study-wide points: In cryopreserved cells, CXCR3 expression partially decreased, and fresh PBMCs were used in most assays. Whereas memory cells differed, naive CXCR3-negative and CXCR3-positive cells shared similar TRBV-TRBJ usage.

The CDR3 is made up of 16 amino acids. The germline V gene has CDR1 SQVTM and CDR2 ANQGSEA. TRB cDNA libraries were made by UMI-labeled 5' RACE. TCRdb reprocessed the 5' RACE reads and reports one entry per CDR3 protein, with no DNA. Its table records 90,000 to 95,000 distinct CDR3 sequences. As for this clonotype: Its antigen is as yet unknown.

The chain combines TRBV29-1 with TRBJ2-5; TCRdb's D gene call, TRBD2, goes unchecked for lack of DNA. This receptor was identified in a human donor in good health. Some clones in this sample may be carry-over from other donors' samples. The sample was naive CXCR3- CD8+ T cells from blood. As for subset: CD45RO-CCR7+CD27+CD95- naive CD8+ T cells lacking CXCR3 (TNR3-). The CDR3 region is CSVEDQEGLRTETQYF.